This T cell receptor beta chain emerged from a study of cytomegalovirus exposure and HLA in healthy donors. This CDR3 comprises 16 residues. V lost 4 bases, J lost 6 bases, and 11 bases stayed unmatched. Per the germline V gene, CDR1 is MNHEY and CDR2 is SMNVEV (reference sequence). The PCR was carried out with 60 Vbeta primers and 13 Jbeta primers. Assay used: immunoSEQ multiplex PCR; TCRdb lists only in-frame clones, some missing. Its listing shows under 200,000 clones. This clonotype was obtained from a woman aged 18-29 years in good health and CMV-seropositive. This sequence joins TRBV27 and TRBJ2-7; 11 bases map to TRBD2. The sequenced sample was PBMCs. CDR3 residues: CASSSRDSGGAGEQYF. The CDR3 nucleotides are TGTGCCAGCAGTTCCCGGGATAGCGGGGGGGCCGGCGAGCAGTACTTC.